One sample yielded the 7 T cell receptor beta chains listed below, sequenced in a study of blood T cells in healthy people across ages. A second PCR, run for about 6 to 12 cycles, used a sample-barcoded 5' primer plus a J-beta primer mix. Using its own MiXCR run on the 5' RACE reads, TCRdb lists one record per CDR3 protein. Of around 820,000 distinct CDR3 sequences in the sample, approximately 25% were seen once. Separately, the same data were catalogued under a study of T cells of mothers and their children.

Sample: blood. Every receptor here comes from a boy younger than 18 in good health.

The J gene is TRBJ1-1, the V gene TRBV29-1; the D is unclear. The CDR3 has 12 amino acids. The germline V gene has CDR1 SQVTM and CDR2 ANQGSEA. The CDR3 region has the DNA TGCAGTGACTATAGCAGGAACACTGAAGCTTTCTTT. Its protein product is CSDYSRNTEAFF.

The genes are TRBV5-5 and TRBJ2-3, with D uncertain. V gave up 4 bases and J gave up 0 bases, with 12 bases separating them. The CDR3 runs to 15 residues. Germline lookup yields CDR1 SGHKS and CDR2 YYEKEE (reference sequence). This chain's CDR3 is CASSPVTFSTDTQYF. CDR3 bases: TGTGCCAGCAGCCCGGTGACGTTTAGCACAGATACGCAGTATTTT.

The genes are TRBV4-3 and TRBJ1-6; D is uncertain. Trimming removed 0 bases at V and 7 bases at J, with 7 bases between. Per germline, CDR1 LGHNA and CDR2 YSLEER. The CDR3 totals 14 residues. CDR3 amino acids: CASSQDFGNSPLHF. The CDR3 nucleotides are TGCGCCAGCAGCCAAGATTTTGGAAATTCACCCCTCCACTTT.

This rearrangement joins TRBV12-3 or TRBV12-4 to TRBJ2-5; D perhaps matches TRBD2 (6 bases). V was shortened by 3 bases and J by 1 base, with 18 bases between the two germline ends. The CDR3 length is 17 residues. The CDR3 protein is CASSFPLAEDSQETQYF. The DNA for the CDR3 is TGTGCCAGCAGTTTTCCGTTAGCGGAGGACTCCCAAGAGACCCAGTACTTC.

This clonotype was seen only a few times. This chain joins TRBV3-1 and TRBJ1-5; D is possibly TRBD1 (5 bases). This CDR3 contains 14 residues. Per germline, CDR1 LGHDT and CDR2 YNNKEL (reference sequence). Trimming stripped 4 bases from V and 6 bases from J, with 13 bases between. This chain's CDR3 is CASSPRGGAQPQHF. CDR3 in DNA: TGTGCCAGCAGCCCCCGCGGGGGTGCTCAGCCCCAGCATTTT.

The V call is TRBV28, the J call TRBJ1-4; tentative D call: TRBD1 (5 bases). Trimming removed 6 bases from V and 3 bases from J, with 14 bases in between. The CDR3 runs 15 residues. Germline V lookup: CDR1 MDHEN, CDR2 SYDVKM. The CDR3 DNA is TGTGCCAGCAGCGAGGCAGGGCGGGCTAATGAAAAACTGTTTTTT. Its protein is CASSEAGRANEKLFF.

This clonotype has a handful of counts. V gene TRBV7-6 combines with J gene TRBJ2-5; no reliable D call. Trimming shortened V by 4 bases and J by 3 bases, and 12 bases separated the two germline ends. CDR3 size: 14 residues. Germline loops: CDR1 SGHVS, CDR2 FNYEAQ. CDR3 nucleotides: TGTGCCAGCAGCTCGGACGAGGCCGAAGAGACCCAGTACTTC. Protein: CASSSDEAEETQYF.